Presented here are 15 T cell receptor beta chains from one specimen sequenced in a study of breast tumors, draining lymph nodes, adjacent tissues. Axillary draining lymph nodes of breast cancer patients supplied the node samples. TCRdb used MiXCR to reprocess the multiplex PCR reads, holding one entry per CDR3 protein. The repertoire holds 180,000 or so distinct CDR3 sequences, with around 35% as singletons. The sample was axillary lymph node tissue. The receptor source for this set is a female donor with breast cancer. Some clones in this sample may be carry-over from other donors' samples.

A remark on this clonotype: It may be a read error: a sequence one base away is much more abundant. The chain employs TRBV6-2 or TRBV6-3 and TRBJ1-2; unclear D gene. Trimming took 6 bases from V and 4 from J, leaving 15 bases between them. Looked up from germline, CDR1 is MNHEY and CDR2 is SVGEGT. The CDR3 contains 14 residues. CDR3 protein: CASRSLGSSYGYTF. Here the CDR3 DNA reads TGTGCCAGCAGATCCCTGGGATCTAGCTATGGCTACACCTTC.

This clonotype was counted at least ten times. CDR3 protein: CASSFGLAGDPDTQYF. CDR3 bases: TGCGCCAGCAGCTTCGGACTAGCGGGAGACCCAGATACGCAGTATTTT. The chain recombines TRBV5-1 with TRBJ2-3, with 13 bases lining up with TRBD2. V dropped 2 bases and J dropped 4; count of bases not matched to a gene: 4. CDR1 is SGHRS, CDR2 YFSETQ, per germline. CDR3 length: 16 amino acids. Using reference TRBV5-1 and TRBJ2-3 for the parts outside the CDR3, the full variable domain is KAGVTQTPRYLIKTRGQQVTLSCSPISGHRSVSWYQQTPGQGLQFLFEYFSETQRNKGNFPGRFSGRQFSNSRSEMNVSTLELGDSALYLCASSFGLAGDPDTQYFGPGTRLTVL.

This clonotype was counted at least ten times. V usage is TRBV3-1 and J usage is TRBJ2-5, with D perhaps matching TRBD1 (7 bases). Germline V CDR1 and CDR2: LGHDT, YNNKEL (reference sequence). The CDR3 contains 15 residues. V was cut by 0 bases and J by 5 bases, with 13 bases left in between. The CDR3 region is CASSQDAPGGETQYF. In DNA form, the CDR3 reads TGTGCCAGCAGCCAAGACGCTCCAGGGGGGGAGACCCAGTACTTC.

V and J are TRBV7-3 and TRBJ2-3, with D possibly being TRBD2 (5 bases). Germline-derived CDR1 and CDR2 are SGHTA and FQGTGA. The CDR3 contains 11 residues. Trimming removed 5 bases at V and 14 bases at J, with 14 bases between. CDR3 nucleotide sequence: TGTGCCAGCAGCGGTCGAGGGCCCTGGTATTTT. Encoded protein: CASSGRGPWYF.

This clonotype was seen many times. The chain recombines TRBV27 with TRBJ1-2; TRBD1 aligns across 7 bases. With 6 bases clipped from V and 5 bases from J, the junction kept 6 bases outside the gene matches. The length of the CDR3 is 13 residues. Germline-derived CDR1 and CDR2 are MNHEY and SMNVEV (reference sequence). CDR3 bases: TGTGCCAGCAGGTCACAGGGGAGGTATGGCTACACCTTC. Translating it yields CASRSQGRYGYTF.

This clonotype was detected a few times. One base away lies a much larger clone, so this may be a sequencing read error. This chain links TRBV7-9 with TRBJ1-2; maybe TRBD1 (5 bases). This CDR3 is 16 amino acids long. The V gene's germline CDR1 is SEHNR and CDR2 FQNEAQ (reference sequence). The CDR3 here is CASSFFPRAGDYGHTF. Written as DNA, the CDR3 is TGTGCCAGCAGCTTCTTTCCAAGGGCGGGGGACTATGGCCACACCTTC. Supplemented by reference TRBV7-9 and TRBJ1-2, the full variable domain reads DTGVSQNPRHKITKRGQNVTFRCDPISEHNRLYWYRQTLGQGPEFLTYFQNEAQLEKSRLLSDRFSAERPKGSFSTLEIQRTEQGDSAMYLCASSFFPRAGDYGHTFGSGTRLTVV.

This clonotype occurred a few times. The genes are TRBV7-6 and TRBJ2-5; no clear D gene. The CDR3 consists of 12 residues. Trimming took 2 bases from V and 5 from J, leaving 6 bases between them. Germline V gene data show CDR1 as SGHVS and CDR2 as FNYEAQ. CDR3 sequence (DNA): TGTGCCAGCAGCTTACCCCCGGAGACCCAGTACTTC. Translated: CASSLPPETQYF. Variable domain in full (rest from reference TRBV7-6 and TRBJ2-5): GAGVSQSPRYKVTKRGQDVALRCDPISGHVSLYWYRQALGQGPEFLTYFNYEAQQDKSGLPNDRFSAERPEGSISTLTIQRTEQRDSAMYRCASSLPPETQYFGPGTRLLVL.

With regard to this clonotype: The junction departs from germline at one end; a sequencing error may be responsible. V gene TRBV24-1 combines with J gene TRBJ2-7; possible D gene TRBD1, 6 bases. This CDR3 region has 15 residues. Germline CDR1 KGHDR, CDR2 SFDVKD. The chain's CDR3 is CATSDSLGQSYGQYF. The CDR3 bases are TGTGCCACCAGTGATTCCCTCGGACAGTCCTACGGGCAGTATTTC.

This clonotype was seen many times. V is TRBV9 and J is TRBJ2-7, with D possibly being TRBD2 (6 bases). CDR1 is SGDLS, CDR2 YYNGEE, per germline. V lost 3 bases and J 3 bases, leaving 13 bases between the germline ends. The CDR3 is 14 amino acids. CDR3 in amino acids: CASSAGTGRYEQYF. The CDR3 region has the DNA TGTGCCAGCAGCGCCGGGACTGGCCGCTACGAGCAGTACTTC.

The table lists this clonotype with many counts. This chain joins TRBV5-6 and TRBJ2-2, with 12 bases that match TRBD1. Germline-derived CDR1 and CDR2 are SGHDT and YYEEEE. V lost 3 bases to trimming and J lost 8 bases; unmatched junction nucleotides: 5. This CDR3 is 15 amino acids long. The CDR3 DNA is TGTGCCAGCAGCTCCGGGACAGGGGGCGTGGGGGAGCTGTTTTTT. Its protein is CASSSGTGGVGELFF.

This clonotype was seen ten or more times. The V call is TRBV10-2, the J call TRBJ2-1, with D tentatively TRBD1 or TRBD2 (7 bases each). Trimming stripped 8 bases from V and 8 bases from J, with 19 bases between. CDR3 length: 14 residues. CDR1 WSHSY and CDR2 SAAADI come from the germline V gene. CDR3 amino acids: CASGGVSGGDEQFF. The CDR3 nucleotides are TGCGCCAGCGGCGGTGTGTCAGGGGGGGATGAGCAGTTCTTC.

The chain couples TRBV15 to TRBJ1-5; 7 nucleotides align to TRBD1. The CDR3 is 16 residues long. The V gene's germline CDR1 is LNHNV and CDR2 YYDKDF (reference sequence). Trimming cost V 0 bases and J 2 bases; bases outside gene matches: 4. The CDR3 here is CATSREGDSGNQPQHF. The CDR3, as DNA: TGTGCCACCAGCAGAGAGGGGGACAGTGGCAATCAGCCCCAGCATTTT.

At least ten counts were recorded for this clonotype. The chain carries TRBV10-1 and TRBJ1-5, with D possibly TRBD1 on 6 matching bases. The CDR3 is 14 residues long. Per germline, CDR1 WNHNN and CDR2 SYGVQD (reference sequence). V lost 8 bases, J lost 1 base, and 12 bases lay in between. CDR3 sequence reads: CASHGQRSNQPQHF. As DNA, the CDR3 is TGCGCCAGCCACGGACAGAGGAGCAATCAGCCCCAGCATTTT.

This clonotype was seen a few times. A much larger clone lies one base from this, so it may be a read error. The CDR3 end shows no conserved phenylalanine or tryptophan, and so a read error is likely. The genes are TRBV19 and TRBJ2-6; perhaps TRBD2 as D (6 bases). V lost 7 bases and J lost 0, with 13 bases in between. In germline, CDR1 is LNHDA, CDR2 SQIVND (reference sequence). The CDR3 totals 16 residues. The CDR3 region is CASTPGGSSGANVLTS. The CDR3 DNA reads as TGTGCCAGTACTCCAGGAGGGAGCTCTGGGGCCAACGTCCTGACTTCC.

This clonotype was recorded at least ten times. The CDR3 DNA is TGTGCCAGCAGCCAAGCCGCATCATCGCGGGGACACACCTACGAGCAGTACTTC. Translating gives CASSQAASSRGHTYEQYF. The J gene is TRBJ2-7, the V gene TRBV14; D possibly matches TRBD1 or TRBD2 (6 bases each). V dropped 1 base and J dropped 2 bases, with 21 bases sitting between them. From germline, CDR1 is SGHDN and CDR2 FVKESK. This CDR3 has 18 residues.